A single sample gave rise to the 21 T cell receptor beta chains below, sequenced in a study of radiotherapy plus CTLA-4 blockade in lung cancer. Some clones are missing from TCRdb's copy, which holds only in-frame ones; the method was immunoSEQ multiplex PCR. The sample records about 60,000 clones, 60% to 80% being singletons. Sequencing was performed on peripheral blood, taken from a patient treated with radiotherapy plus ipilimumab. These receptors were collected from a human donor with non-small cell lung cancer who had a complete response to radiotherapy plus ipilimumab.

This rearrangement joins TRBV7-2 to TRBJ1-2; possibly TRBD1 for D (5 bases). Germline-derived CDR1 and CDR2 are SGHTA and FQGNSA. CDR3 length: 14 amino acids. Between the trimmed V and J ends, which lost 5 bases and 4 bases, there was a span of 14 bases. The CDR3 sequence: CASSPPPGFYGYTF. The CDR3, as DNA: TGTGCCAGCAGCCCCCCCCCAGGGTTCTATGGCTACACCTTC.

This chain joins TRBV4-3 and TRBJ2-1, with D perhaps matching TRBD1 (6 bases). Trimming cost V 3 bases and J 0 bases, with 9 bases left between them. The germline V gene has CDR1 LGHNA and CDR2 YSLEER. This CDR3 contains 15 residues. The DNA of the CDR3 is TGCGCCAGCAGCCAGGACAGTAGCTCCTACAATGAGCAGTTCTTC. It codes for CASSQDSSSYNEQFF.

This clone was observed a single time. The V gene is TRBV19, the J gene TRBJ1-5; D is possibly TRBD1 (6 bases). This CDR3 comprises 16 residues. Germline CDR1 LNHDA, CDR2 SQIVND (reference sequence). Deletions cut 1 base from V and 6 bases from J, with 16 bases between. In nucleotides, the CDR3 is TGTGCCAGTAGTATAGTGGCGGGCAGGGGTTTTCAGCCCCAGCATTTT. This encodes CASSIVAGRGFQPQHF. The variable domain in full, with the rest retrieved from reference TRBV19 and TRBJ1-5, is DGGITQSPKYLFRKEGQNVTLSCEQNLNHDAMYWYRQDPGQGLRLIYYSQIVNDFQKGDIAEGYSVSREKKESFPLTVTSAQKNPTAFYLCASSIVAGRGFQPQHFGDGTRLSIL.

This clone appeared a single time. The chain has TRBV5-1 and TRBJ2-7; 7 bases align to TRBD2. The CDR3 runs 12 residues. Germline V gene data show CDR1 as SGHRS and CDR2 as YFSETQ. V dropped 7 bases and J dropped 3; count of bases not matched to a gene: 4. CDR3 DNA: TGCGCCAGCGGGCGGGAGAACTACGAGCAGTACTTC. It is translated as CASGRENYEQYF.

This clone was recorded many times. The rearrangement links TRBV4-3 to TRBJ1-4; 8 positions agree with TRBD1. The CDR3 has 16 amino acids. Trimming took 0 bases from V and 8 from J; bases not matched to a gene: 8. Germline loops: CDR1 LGHNA, CDR2 YSLEER. The DNA of the CDR3 is TGCGCCAGCAGCCAAGATCGCACAGGGGGATACGAAAAACTGTTTTTT. Amino acid sequence: CASSQDRTGGYEKLFF.

The chain has TRBV5-8 and TRBJ2-1; 7 nucleotides line up with TRBD2. There are 12 residues in the CDR3. V gave up 4 bases and J gave up 15 bases; unmatched junction bases: 10. The germline gives CDR1 SGHTS, CDR2 YDEGEE. This CDR3 reads CASSPTSQRRFF. As DNA, the CDR3 is TGTGCCAGCAGCCCGACTAGCCAGCGGAGGTTCTTC.

The CDR3, as DNA: TGTGCCAGCAGCTTCCGGGACAGGAACTCCTACGAGCAGTACTTC. Amino acids: CASSFRDRNSYEQYF. V usage is TRBV7-2 and J usage is TRBJ2-7; 8 bases map to TRBD1. Losses at the gene ends were 3 bases for V and 0 bases for J; bases not matched to a gene: 4. The CDR3 has 15 amino acids. Germline loops: CDR1 SGHTA, CDR2 FQGNSA.

J is TRBJ2-7 and V is TRBV5-4; the D gene is possibly TRBD1 (6 bases). V lost 4 bases and J 5 bases, leaving 19 bases between the germline ends. The CDR3 runs 15 residues. Germline-derived CDR1 and CDR2 are SGHNT and YYREEE (reference sequence). This CDR3 reads CASSHRDMSSHEQYF. The CDR3 nucleotides are TGTGCCAGCAGCCATCGGGACATGTCGTCCCACGAGCAGTACTTC.

The chain recombines TRBV19 with TRBJ2-3; 12 bases are shared with TRBD2. Germline V gene lookup returns CDR1 LNHDA and CDR2 SQIVND (reference sequence). The CDR3 is 16 amino acids. V shed 5 bases and J 9 bases; nucleotides not matched to a gene: 12. CDR3 protein: CASSPKTSGGVGTQYF. In DNA form, the CDR3 reads TGTGCCAGTAGTCCAAAGACTAGCGGGGGAGTGGGCACGCAGTATTTT.

This chain uses TRBV5-4 with TRBJ2-3; D remains ambiguous. The CDR3 contains 13 residues. Germline loops: CDR1 SGHNT, CDR2 YYREEE (reference sequence). Trimming pared 4 bases from V and 4 bases from J, leaving 10 bases between. The CDR3 is CASSPGLADTQYF. CDR3 DNA: TGTGCCAGCAGCCCCGGGTTGGCAGATACGCAGTATTTT.

This chain uses TRBV6-5 with TRBJ1-2, with TRBD1 matching 7 bases. With V trimmed by 6 bases and J by 2 bases, 6 bases remained unmatched. This CDR3 contains 14 residues. The germline CDR1 and CDR2 sequences are MNHEY and SVGAGI. CDR3 sequence: CASRDRDSNYGYTF. Written as DNA, the CDR3 is TGTGCCAGCAGAGACAGGGACTCCAACTATGGCTACACCTTC.

CDR3 bases: TGTGCATCCGGACTAGCGGGCACCGGGGAGCTGTTTTTT. Translation: CASGLAGTGELFF. J is TRBJ2-2 and V is TRBV5-4; 11 positions match TRBD2. CDR1 is SGHNT, CDR2 YYREEE, per germline (reference sequence). The CDR3 runs to 13 residues.

CDR3 region: CASGQTGGAYQPQHF. CDR3 DNA sequence: TGTGCCAGCGGACAGACAGGGGGCGCGTATCAGCCCCAGCATTTT. This chain connects TRBV19 to TRBJ1-5; TRBD1 matches at 10 bases. V lost 9 bases to trimming and J lost 5 bases; unmatched junction nucleotides: 10. This CDR3 comprises 15 residues. Germline V gene data show CDR1 as LNHDA and CDR2 as SQIVND (reference sequence).

This clone appeared a few times. The CDR3 region is CASSFSGGASDTQYF. As DNA, the CDR3 is TGTGCCAGCAGTTTTAGCGGGGGGGCCTCAGATACGCAGTATTTT. The chain is built from TRBV11-2 and TRBJ2-3; 11 bases match TRBD2. V lost 6 bases to trimming and J lost 4 bases; unmatched junction nucleotides: 6. CDR1 SGHAT and CDR2 FQNNGV come from the germline V gene. The CDR3 is 15 amino acids.

This clone was seen only a few times. V is TRBV20-1 and J is TRBJ2-7, with a tentative D call TRBD1 (5 bases). Germline V gene lookup returns CDR1 DFQATT and CDR2 SNEGSKA (reference sequence). This CDR3 is built from 11 residues. Deletions cut 6 bases from V and 6 bases from J, with 12 bases between. Here the CDR3 reads CSANRFSEQYF. The CDR3 nucleotides read TGCAGTGCGAACAGGTTTAGCGAGCAGTACTTC.

This clone was picked up one time. The chain recombines TRBV19 with TRBJ2-1; D ambiguous. Trimming cost V 7 bases and J 0 bases, with 10 bases left between them. The CDR3 is made up of 14 amino acids. CDR1 LNHDA and CDR2 SQIVND come from the germline V gene (reference sequence). The CDR3 spells CASIGSDSYNEQFF. The CDR3, as DNA: TGTGCCAGTATCGGGTCCGACTCCTACAATGAGCAGTTCTTC.

The chain is built from TRBV7-3 and TRBJ2-1; D might be TRBD2 (5 bases). Per germline, CDR1 SGHTA and CDR2 FQGTGA. The CDR3 is made up of 15 amino acids. V was cut by 3 bases and J by 0 bases, with 9 bases left in between. The CDR3 protein is CASSFGAASYNEQFF. For the CDR3, the DNA is TGTGCCAGCAGCTTCGGAGCGGCCTCCTACAATGAGCAGTTCTTC.

V is TRBV19 and J is TRBJ2-2; a possible D gene is TRBD1 (6 bases). This CDR3 spans 15 amino acids. The V end lost 5 bases, the J end lost 3 bases, and 13 bases lay between the germline ends. Germline V gene sequence: CDR1 LNHDA, CDR2 SQIVND (reference sequence). The CDR3 coding sequence is TGTGCCAGTAGTGACCCGGGACACTACACCGGGGAGCTGTTTTTT. It codes for CASSDPGHYTGELFF.

The rearrangement joins TRBV19 to TRBJ2-7; weak D call: TRBD2 (6 bases). The CDR3 is 18 amino acids. The germline V gene encodes CDR1 LNHDA and CDR2 SQIVND (reference sequence). The ends were cut back, 5 bases at V and 2 bases at J, with 25 bases in the middle. The CDR3 DNA sequence: TGTGCCAGTAGTCCCGGGAGATCCGGAACGGTGAAAACCTACGAGCAGTACTTC. It specifies CASSPGRSGTVKTYEQYF.

The gene calls are TRBV27 and TRBJ1-1; 9 positions agree with TRBD1. Germline CDR1 and CDR2: MNHEY and SMNVEV (reference sequence). V lost 10 bases, J lost 4 bases, and 16 bases stayed unmatched. The CDR3 totals 16 residues. CDR3 bases: TGTGCCATCTATCCCGGGACAGGGAACGGCCGCACTGAAGCTTTCTTT. Protein product: CAIYPGTGNGRTEAFF.

The J gene is TRBJ1-2, the V gene TRBV9, with TRBD1 matching 7 bases. Trimming took 4 bases from V and 6 from J; bases not matched to a gene: 9. Germline CDR1 SGDLS, CDR2 YYNGEE. CDR3 length: 14 residues. This chain's CDR3 is CASSPEGQTHGYTF. The CDR3 region has the DNA TGTGCCAGCAGCCCGGAGGGACAGACACATGGCTACACCTTC.